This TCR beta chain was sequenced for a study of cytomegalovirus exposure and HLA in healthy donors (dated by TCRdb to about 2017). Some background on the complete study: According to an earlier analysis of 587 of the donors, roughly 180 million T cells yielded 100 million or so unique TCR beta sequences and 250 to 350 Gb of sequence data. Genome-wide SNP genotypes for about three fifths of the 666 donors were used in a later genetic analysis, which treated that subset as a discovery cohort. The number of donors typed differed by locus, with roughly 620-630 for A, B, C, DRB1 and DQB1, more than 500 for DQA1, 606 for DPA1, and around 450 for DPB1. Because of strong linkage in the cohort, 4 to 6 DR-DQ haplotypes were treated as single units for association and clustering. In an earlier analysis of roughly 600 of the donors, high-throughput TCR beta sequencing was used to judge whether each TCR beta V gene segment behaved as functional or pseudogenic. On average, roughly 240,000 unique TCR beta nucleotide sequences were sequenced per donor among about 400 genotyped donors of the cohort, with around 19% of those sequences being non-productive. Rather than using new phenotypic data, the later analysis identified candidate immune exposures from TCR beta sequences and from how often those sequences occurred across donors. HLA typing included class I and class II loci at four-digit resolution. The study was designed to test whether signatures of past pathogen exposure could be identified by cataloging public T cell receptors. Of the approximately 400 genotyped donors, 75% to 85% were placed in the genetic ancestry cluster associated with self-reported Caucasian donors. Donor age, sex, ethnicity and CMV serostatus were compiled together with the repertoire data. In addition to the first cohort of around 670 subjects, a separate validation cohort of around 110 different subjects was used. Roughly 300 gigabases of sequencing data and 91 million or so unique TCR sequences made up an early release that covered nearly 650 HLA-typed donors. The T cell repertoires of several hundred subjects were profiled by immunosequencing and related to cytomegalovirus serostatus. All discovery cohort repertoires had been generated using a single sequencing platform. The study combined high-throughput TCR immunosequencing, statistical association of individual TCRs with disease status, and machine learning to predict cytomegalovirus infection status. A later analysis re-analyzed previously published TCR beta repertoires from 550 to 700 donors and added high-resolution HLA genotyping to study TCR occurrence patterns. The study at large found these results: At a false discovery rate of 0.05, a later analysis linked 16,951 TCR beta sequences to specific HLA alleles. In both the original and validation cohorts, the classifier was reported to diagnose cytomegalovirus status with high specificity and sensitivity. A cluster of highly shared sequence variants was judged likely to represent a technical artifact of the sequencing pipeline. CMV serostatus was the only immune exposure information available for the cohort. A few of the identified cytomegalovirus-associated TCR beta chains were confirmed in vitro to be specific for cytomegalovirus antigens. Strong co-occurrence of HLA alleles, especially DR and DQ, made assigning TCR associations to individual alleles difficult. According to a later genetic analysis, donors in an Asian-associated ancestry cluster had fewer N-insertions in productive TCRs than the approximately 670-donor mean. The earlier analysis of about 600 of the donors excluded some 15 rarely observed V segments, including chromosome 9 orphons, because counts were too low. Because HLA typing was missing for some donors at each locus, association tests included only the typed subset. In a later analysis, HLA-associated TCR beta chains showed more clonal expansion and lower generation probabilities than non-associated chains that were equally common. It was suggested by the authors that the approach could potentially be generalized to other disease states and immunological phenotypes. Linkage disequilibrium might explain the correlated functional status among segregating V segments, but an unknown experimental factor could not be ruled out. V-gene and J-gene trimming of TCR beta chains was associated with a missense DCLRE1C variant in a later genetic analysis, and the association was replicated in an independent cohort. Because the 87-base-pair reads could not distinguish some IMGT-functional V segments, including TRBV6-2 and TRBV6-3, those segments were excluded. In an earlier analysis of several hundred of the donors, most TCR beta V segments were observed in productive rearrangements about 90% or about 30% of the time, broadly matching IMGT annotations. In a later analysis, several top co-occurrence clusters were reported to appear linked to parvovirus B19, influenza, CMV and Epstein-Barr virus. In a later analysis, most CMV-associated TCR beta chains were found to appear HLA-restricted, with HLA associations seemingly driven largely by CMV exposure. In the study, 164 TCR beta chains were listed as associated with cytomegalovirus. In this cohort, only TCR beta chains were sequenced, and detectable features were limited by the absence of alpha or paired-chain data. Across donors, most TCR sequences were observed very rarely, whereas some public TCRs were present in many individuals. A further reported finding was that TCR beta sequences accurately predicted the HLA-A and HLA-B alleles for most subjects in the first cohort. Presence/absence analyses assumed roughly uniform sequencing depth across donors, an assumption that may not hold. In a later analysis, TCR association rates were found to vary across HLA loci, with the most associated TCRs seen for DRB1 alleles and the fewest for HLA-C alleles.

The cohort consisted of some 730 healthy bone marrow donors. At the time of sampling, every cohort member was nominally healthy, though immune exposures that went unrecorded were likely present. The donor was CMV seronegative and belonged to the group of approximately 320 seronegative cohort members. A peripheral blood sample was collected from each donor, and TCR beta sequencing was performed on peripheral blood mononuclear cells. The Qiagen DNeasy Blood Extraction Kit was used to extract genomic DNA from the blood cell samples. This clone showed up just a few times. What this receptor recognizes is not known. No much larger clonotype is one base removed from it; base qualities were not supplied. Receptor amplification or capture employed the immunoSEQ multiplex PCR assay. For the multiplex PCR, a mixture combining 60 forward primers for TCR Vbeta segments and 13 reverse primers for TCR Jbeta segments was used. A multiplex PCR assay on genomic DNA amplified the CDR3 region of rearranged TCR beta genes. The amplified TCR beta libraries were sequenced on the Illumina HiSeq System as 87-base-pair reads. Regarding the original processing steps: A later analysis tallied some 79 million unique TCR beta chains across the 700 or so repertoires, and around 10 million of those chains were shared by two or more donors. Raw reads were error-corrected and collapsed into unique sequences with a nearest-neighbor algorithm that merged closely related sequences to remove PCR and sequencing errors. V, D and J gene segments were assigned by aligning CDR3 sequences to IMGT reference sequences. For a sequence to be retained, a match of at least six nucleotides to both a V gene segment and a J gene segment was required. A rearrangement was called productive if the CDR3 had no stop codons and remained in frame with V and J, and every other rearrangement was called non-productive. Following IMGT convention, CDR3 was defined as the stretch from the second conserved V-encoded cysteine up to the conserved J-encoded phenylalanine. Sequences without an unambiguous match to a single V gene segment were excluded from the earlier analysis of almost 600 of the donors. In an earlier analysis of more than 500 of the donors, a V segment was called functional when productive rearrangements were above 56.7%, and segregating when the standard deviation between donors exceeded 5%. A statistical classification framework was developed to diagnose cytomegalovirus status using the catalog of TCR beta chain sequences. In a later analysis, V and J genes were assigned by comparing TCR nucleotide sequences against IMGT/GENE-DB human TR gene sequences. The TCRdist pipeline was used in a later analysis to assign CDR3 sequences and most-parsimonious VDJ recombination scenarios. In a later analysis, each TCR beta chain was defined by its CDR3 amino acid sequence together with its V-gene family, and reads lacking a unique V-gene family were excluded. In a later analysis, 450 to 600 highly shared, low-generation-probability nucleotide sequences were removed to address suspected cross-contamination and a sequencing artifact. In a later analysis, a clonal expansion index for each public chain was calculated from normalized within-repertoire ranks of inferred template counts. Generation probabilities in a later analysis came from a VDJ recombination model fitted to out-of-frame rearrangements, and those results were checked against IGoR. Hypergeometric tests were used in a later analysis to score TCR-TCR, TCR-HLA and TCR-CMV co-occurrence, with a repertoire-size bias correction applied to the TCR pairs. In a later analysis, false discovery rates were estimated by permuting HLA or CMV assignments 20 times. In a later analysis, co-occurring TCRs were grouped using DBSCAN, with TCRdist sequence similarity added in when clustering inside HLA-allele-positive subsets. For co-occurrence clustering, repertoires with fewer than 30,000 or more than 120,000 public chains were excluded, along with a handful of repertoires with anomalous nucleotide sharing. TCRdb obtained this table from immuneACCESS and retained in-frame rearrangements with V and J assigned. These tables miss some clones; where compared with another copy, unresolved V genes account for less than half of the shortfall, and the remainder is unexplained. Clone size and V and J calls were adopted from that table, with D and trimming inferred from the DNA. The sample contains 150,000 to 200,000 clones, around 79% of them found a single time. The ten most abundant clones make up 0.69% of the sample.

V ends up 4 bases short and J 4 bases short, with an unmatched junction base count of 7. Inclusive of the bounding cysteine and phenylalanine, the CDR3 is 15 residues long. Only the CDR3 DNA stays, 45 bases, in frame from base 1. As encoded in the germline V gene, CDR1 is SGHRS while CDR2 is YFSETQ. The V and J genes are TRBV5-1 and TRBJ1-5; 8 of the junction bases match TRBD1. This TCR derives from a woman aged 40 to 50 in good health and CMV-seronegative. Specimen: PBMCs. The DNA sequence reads TGCGCCAGCAGCCCGACAGGGGTGAAAAATCAGCCCCAGCATTTT. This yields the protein CASSPTGVKNQPQHF.